This T cell receptor (beta chain) was sequenced for a study of regulatory T cells. The study's findings and limits: Skewed V and J usage and few unique V-J pairs marked patient repertoires, most in Tregs. Hydrophobic residues at CDR3 positions 6 and 7 were enriched in conventional CD4+ T cells of CD3G-deficient patients.

Autoimmunity was present in every CD3G-deficient patient, worse in two. At testing, patients were 2 to 39 years old, with reduced naive and increased memory T-cell proportions. Regulatory (CD25-high CD127-low) and conventional (CD25-low CD127-high) CD4+ T cells were sorted separately. The V end lost 2 bases, the J end lost 7 bases, and 14 bases lay between the germline ends. The length of the CDR3 is 14 residues. The germline gives CDR1 MDHEN, CDR2 SYDVKM. Primers: 52 TRBV forward and 13 TRBJ reverse. TCRdb keeps only in-frame clones here, not all; method: immunoSEQ multiplex PCR. This table has some 23,000 clones, 70% to 90% appearing once. On this clone itself: Its matching antigen is unknown.

This chain joins TRBV28 and TRBJ1-2; maybe TRBD1 (5 bases). The sequence came from a child aged 5 to 17 with CD3G deficiency. Sequencing input: conventional CD4+ T cells sorted from blood. The chain's CDR3 is CASSLRDGRSGYTF. The CDR3 DNA sequence: TGTGCCAGCAGTTTAAGGGACGGAAGAAGTGGCTACACCTTC.